The clone carrying this T cell receptor (beta chain) showed up just once. These data come from a study of blood T cell repertoires in COVID-19. TCRdb's table, derived via immunoSEQ multiplex PCR, lists solely in-frame clones and lacks some. The data hold tens of thousands of clones, with approximately 86% observed a single time. This CDR3 is 14 amino acids long. V lost 9 bases, J lost 3 bases, and 8 bases stayed unmatched. Germline CDR1 MNHEY, CDR2 SVGAGI. The J gene is TRBJ2-1, the V gene TRBV6-5, with 7 bases lining up with TRBD2. The sequenced sample was peripheral blood. The sequence was collected from a man between 45 and 60 years old with active COVID-19. The CDR3 loop reads CASGRAGIYNEQFF. CDR3 DNA: TGTGCCAGTGGAAGAGCGGGGATCTACAATGAGCAGTTCTTC.